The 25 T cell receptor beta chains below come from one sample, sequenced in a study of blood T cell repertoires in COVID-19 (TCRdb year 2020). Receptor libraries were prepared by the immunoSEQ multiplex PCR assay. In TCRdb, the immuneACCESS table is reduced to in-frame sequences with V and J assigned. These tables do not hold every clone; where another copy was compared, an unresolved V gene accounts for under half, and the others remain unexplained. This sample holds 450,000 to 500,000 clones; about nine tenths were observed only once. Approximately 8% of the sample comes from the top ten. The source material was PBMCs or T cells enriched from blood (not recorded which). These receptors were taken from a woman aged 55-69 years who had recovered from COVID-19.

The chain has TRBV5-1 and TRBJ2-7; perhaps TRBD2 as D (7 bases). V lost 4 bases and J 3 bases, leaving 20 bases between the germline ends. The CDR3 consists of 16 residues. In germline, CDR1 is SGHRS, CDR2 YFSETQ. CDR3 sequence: CASSPLGGGSLYEQYV. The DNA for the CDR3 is TGCGCCAGCAGCCCTCTTGGGGGGGGCAGCCTCTACGAGCAGTACGTC.

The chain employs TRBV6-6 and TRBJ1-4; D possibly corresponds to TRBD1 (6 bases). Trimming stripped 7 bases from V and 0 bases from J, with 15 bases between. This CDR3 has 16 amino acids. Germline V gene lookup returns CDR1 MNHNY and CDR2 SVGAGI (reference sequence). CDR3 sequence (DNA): TGTGCCAGCACCTCGAGGACAGATGCAACTAATGAAAAACTGTTTTTT. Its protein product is CASTSRTDATNEKLFF.

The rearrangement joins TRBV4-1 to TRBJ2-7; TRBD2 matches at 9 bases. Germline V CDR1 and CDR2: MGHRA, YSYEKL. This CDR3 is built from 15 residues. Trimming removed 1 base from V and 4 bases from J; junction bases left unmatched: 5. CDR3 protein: CASSQVPSGAYEQYF. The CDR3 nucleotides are TGCGCCAGCAGCCAAGTGCCTAGCGGGGCGTACGAGCAGTACTTC.

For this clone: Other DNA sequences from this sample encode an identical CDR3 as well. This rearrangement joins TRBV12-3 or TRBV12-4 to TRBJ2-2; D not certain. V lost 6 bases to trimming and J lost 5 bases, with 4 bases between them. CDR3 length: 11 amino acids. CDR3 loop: CASSRTGELFF. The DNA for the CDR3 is TGTGCCAGCAGCAGAACCGGGGAGCTGTTTTTT.

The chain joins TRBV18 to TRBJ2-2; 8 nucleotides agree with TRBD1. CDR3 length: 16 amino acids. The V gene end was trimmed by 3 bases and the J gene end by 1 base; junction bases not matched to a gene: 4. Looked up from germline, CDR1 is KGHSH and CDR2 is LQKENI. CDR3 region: CASSPRTGKNTGELFF. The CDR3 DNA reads TGTGCCAGCTCACCGAGGACAGGGAAGAACACCGGGGAGCTGTTTTTT.

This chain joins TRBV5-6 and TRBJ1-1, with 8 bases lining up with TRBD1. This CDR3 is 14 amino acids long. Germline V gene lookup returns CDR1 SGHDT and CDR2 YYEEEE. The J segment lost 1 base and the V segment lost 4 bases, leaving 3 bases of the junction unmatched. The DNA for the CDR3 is TGTGCCAGCAGCGGCAGGGGGCAGAACACTGAAGCTTTCTTT. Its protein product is CASSGRGQNTEAFF.

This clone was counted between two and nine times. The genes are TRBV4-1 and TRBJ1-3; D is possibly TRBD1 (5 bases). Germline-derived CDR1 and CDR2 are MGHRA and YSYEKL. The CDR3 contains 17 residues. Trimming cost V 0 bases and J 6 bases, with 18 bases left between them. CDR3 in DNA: TGCGCCAGCAGCCAAGAACGGGGGTTCTCGAAACAAAACACCATATATTTT. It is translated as CASSQERGFSKQNTIYF.

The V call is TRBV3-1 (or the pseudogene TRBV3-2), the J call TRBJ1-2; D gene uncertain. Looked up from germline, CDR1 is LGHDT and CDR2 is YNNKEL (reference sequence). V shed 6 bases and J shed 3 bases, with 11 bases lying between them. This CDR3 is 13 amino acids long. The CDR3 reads CASSLGGYYGYTF. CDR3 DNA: TGTGCCAGCAGTTTAGGCGGATACTATGGCTACACCTTC.

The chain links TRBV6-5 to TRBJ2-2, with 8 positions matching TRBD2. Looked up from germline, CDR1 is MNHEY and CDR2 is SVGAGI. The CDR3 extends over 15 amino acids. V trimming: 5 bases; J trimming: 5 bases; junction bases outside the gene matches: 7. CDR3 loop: CASSPRGGVTGELFF. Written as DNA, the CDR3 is TGTGCCAGCAGTCCCCGGGGGGGCGTTACCGGGGAGCTGTTTTTT.

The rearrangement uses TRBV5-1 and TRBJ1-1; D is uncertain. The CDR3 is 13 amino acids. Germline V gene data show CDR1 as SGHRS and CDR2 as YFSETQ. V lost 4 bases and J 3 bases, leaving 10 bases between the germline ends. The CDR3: CASSPWLDTEAFF. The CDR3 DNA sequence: TGCGCCAGCAGCCCCTGGCTTGACACTGAAGCTTTCTTT.

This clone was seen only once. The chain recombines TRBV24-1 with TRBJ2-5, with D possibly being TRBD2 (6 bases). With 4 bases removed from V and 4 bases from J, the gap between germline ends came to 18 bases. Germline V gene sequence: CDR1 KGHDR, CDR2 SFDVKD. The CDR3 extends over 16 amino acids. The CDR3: CATSERPGRTIETQYF. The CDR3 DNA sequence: TGTGCCACCAGTGAACGACCGGGACGGACTATAGAGACCCAGTACTTC.

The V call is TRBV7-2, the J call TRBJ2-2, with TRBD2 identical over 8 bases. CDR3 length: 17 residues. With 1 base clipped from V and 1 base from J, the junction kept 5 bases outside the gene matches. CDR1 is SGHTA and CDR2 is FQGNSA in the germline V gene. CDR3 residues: CASSLVGTRLNTGELFF. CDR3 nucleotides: TGTGCCAGCAGCTTAGTGGGGACTAGACTGAACACCGGGGAGCTGTTTTTT.

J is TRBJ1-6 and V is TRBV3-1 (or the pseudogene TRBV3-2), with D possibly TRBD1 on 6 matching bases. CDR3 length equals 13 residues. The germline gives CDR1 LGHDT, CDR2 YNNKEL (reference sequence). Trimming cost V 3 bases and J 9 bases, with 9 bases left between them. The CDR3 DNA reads TGTGCCAGCAGCCATAGGGGGAGTTCACCCCTCCACTTT. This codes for CASSHRGSSPLHF.

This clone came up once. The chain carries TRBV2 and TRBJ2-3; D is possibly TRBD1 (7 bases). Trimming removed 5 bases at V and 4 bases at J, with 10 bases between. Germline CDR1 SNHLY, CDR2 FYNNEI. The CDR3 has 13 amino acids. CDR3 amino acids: CASSTGEADTQYF. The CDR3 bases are TGTGCCAGCAGTACAGGGGAGGCAGATACGCAGTATTTT.

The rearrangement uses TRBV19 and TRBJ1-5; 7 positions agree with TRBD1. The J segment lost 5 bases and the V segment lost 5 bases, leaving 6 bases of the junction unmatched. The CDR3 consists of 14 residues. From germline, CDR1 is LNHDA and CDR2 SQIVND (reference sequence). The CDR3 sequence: CASSPGQAHQPQHF. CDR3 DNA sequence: TGTGCCAGTAGTCCAGGACAGGCCCATCAGCCCCAGCATTTT.

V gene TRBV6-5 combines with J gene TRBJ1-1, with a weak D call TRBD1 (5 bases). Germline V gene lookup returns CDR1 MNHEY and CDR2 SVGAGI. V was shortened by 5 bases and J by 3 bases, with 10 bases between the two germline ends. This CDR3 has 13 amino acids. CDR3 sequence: CASSRAGHTEAFF. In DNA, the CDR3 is TGTGCCAGCAGTCGGGCAGGGCACACTGAAGCTTTCTTT.

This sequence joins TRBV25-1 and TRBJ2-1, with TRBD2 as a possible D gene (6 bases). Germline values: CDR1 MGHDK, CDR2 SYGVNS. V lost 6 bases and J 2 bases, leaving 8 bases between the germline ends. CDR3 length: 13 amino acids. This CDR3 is CASSAGTYNEQFF. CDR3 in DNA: TGTGCCAGCAGCGCGGGAACCTACAATGAGCAGTTCTTC.

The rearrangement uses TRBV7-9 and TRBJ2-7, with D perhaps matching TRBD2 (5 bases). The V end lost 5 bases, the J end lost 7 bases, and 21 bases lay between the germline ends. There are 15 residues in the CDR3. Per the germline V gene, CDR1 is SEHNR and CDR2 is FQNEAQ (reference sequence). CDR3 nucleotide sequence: TGTGCCAGCAGCCCTAGAACTACAACCCCGGGGGAGCAGTACTTC. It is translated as CASSPRTTTPGEQYF.

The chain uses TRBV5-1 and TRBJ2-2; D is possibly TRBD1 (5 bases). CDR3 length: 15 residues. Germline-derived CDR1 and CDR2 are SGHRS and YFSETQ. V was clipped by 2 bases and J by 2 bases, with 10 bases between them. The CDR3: CASSFVQGNTGELFF. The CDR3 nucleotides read TGCGCCAGCAGCTTTGTCCAGGGAAACACCGGGGAGCTGTTTTTT.

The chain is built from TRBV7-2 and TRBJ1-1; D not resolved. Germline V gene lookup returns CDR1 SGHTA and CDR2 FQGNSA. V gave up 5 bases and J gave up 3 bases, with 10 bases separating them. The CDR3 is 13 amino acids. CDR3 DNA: TGTGCCAGCAGCCCCAACGGGGACACTGAAGCTTTCTTT. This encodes CASSPNGDTEAFF.

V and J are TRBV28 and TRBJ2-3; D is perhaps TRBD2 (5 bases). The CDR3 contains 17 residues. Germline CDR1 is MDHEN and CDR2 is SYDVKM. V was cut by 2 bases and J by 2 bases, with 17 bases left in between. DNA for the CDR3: TGTGCCAGCAGTTTACTATACCTAGGGAGCCCCACAGATACGCAGTATTTT. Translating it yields CASSLLYLGSPTDTQYF.

CDR3 sequence (DNA): TGTGCCAGCACCCAACCGGGACACACTGTTTTCTTT. It codes for CASTQPGHTVFF. V and J are TRBV6-5 and TRBJ1-1; D may be TRBD1 (6 bases). CDR1 MNHEY and CDR2 SVGAGI come from the germline V gene. Trimming took 7 bases from V and 13 from J, leaving 19 bases between them. The CDR3 totals 12 residues.

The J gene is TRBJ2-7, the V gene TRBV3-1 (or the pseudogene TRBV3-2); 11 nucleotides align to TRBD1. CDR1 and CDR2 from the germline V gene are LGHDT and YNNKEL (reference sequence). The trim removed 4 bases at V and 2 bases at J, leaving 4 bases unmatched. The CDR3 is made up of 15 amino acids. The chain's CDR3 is CASSPGTGGTYEQYF. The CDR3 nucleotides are TGTGCCAGCAGCCCGGGGACAGGGGGAACCTACGAGCAGTACTTC.

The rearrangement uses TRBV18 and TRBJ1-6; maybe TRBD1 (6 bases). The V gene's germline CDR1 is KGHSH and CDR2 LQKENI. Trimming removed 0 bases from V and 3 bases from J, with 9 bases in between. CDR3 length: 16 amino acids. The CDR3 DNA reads TGTGCCAGCTCACCACCGGGAGGGGGCTATAATTCACCCCTCCACTTT. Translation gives CASSPPGGGYNSPLHF.

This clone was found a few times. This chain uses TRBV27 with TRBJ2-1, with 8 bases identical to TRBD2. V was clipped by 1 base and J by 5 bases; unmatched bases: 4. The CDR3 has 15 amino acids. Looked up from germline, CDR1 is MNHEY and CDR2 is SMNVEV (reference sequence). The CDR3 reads CASSLYGRGNNEQFF. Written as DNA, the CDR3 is TGTGCCAGCAGTTTATACGGGAGGGGTAACAATGAGCAGTTCTTC.